The rows below give T cell receptor beta chains drawn from one sample of a study of OX40 agonist ivuxolimab in advanced cancers. Method: immunoSEQ multiplex PCR; TCRdb's copy keeps in-frame clones and lacks some. Here the sample spans 45,000 to 65,000 clones, approximately 87% being singletons. The sample consisted of CD4+ or CD8+ T cells sorted from blood, taken in a trial of the OX40 agonist ivuxolimab. These receptors came from an adult with an advanced solid tumor such as melanoma, head and neck, liver or kidney cancer. CDR3s include the opening cysteine and the closing phenylalanine or tryptophan. The order of the fields is J gene, D gene, clone size, V gene, CDR3 DNA, CDR3 protein. A D gene is named only where the DNA matches it firmly. Rows give clone size only sometimes, using once, few, many, or a class for an expanded clone.

J: TRBJ2-5; D: .; size: once; V: TRBV19; DNA: TGTGCCAGTAGTATAGGCGCAGTACAAGAGACCCAGTACTTC; CDR3: CASSIGAVQETQYF
J: TRBJ2-5; D: .; size: .; V: TRBV7-9; DNA: TGTGCCAGCAGCTTAGTTGTGGGCAGCCAAGAGACCCAGTACTTC; CDR3: CASSLVVGSQETQYF
J: TRBJ2-1; D: TRBD1; size: .; V: TRBV2; DNA: TGTGCCAGCAGTCGGTTACAGGGGGCCTTCAATGAGCAGTTCTTC; CDR3: CASSRLQGAFNEQFF
J: TRBJ2-3; D: TRBD1; size: once; V: TRBV10-3; DNA: TGTGCCACCGGGACAGGGCTAGATACGCAGTATTTT; CDR3: CATGTGLDTQYF
J: TRBJ1-4; D: TRBD1; size: .; V: TRBV7-9; DNA: TGTGCCAGCAGCAACAGGGGGTGGAATGAAAAACTGTTTTTT; CDR3: CASSNRGWNEKLFF
J: TRBJ1-2; D: .; size: .; V: TRBV5-6; DNA: TGTGCCAGCAGCCGTGGACAGTTGTATGGCTACACCTTC; CDR3: CASSRGQLYGYTF
J: TRBJ2-7; D: TRBD1; size: .; V: TRBV6-1; DNA: TGTGCCAGCAGTGATCTGTCGGGGACAGGGTCCTACGAGCAGTACTTC; CDR3: CASSDLSGTGSYEQYF
J: TRBJ2-7; D: TRBD2; size: .; V: TRBV19; DNA: TGTGCCAGTAGTATAGGACCGGCGGGGGGTTACGAGCAGTACTTC; CDR3: CASSIGPAGGYEQYF
J: TRBJ2-5; D: TRBD1; size: few; V: TRBV27; DNA: TGTGCCAGCAGAAGAAGACCGACCGGGACAGCCGACCAAGAGACCCAGTACTTC; CDR3: CASRRRPTGTADQETQYF
J: TRBJ2-3; D: .; size: .; V: TRBV11-2; DNA: TGTGCCAGCAGCTTAGGCCACAGGGGAGGTGCAGATACGCAGTATTTT; CDR3: CASSLGHRGGADTQYF
J: TRBJ2-3; D: TRBD2; size: .; V: TRBV10-3; DNA: TGTGCCATCAGTGACTGGCTAGCGGGGGGGCATACAGATACGCAGTATTTT; CDR3: CAISDWLAGGHTDTQYF
J: TRBJ1-1; D: TRBD1; size: .; V: TRBV11-2; DNA: TGTGCCAGCAGCTTTTATCGACAGGGGATGGGAGCTTTCTTT; CDR3: CASSFYRQGMGAFF
J: TRBJ1-5; D: .; size: .; V: TRBV28; DNA: TGTGCCAGCAGTTTTCGTACCCAGCCCCAGCATTTT; CDR3: CASSFRTQPQHF
J: TRBJ2-6; D: .; size: .; V: TRBV5-6; DNA: TGTGCCAGCAGCGCCGGGTACTCTGGGGCCAACGTCCTGACTTTC; CDR3: CASSAGYSGANVLTF
J: TRBJ2-1; D: TRBD1; size: .; V: TRBV7-3; DNA: TGTGCCAGCAGCTTAATGGTTGGGACAGGGGGCAATGAGCAGTTCTTC; CDR3: CASSLMVGTGGNEQFF
J: TRBJ1-2; D: .; size: few; V: TRBV7-9; DNA: TGTGCCAGCAGCCCAAGGGTTGGGGCCGGGTATGGCTACACCTTC; CDR3: CASSPRVGAGYGYTF
J: TRBJ2-5; D: .; size: .; V: TRBV11-2; DNA: TGTGCCAGCAGCTTCTTAGGGGAGACCCAGTACTTC; CDR3: CASSFLGETQYF
J: TRBJ1-1; D: .; size: .; V: TRBV25-1; DNA: TGTGCCAGCAGTTTTATGGAGAACACTGAAGCTTTCTTT; CDR3: CASSFMENTEAFF
J: TRBJ2-4; D: .; size: once; V: TRBV18; DNA: TGTGCCAGCTCACCTAGGACAGCAGCCAAAAACATTCAGTACTTC; CDR3: CASSPRTAAKNIQYF
J: TRBJ2-7; D: TRBD1; size: few; V: TRBV6-1; DNA: TGTGCCAGCAGTGCAGTGACAGGGGCCTACGAGCAGTACTTC; CDR3: CASSAVTGAYEQYF
J: TRBJ2-1; D: TRBD1; size: .; V: TRBV5-6; DNA: TGTGCCAGCAGCTTGGGGACAGGGAGCTCCTACAATGAGCAGTTCTTC; CDR3: CASSLGTGSSYNEQFF
J: TRBJ1-2; D: .; size: .; V: TRBV18; DNA: TGTGCCAGCTCACCAGCGGACAACTATGGCTACACCTTC; CDR3: CASSPADNYGYTF
J: TRBJ1-5; D: .; size: .; V: TRBV29-1; DNA: TGCAGCGTCGCTGCGGGGGACAATCAGCCCCAGCATTTT; CDR3: CSVAAGDNQPQHF
J: TRBJ1-6; D: TRBD1; size: .; V: TRBV4-2; DNA: TGTGCCAGCAGCCAGCGGACAGGGGGCGATTCACCCCTCCACTTT; CDR3: CASSQRTGGDSPLHF
J: TRBJ1-1; D: .; size: once; V: TRBV6-1; DNA: TGTGCCAGCAGTTCCGGAGGATGGGAGGCTTTCTTT; CDR3: CASSSGGWEAFF
J: TRBJ2-7; D: .; size: once; V: TRBV12-5; DNA: TGTGCTAGTGGTTTGGCCCCTGTTTACTACGAGCAGTACTTC; CDR3: CASGLAPVYYEQYF
J: TRBJ2-7; D: TRBD2; size: .; V: TRBV29-1; DNA: TGCAGCGTTGAGGGGGGGGACTTC; CDR3: CSVEGGDF
J: TRBJ1-6; D: .; size: .; V: TRBV18; DNA: TGTGCCAGCTCACCACGAGACAGGAGCTCCTATAATTCACCCCTCCACTTT; CDR3: CASSPRDRSSYNSPLHF
J: TRBJ2-5; D: .; size: .; V: TRBV7-8; DNA: TGTGCCAGCAGCTTCGACAGGATCTCAGAGACCCAGTACTTC; CDR3: CASSFDRISETQYF
J: TRBJ1-6; D: TRBD1; size: .; V: TRBV10-1; DNA: TGCGCCAGCCCAGGGGGGGACAGCAACCCACCCCTCCACTTT; CDR3: CASPGGDSNPPLHF
J: TRBJ1-1; D: .; size: .; V: TRBV11-2; DNA: TGTGCCAGCAGAATTTACCGGGAGAACACTGAAGCTTTCTTT; CDR3: CASRIYRENTEAFF
J: TRBJ2-5; D: TRBD2; size: .; V: TRBV5-4; DNA: TGTGCCAGCAGCTTGGCCGAGCGGGGGGGACAAGAGACCCAGTACTTC; CDR3: CASSLAERGGQETQYF
J: TRBJ1-1; D: .; size: .; V: TRBV7-2; DNA: TGTGCCAGCAGCCAATCCATGGAGAGCACTGAAGCTTTCTTT; CDR3: CASSQSMESTEAFF
J: TRBJ2-3; D: .; size: .; V: TRBV5-1; DNA: TGCGCCAGCAGCCCCGCGGTAGGACGCCTAAGCACAGATACGCAGTATTTT; CDR3: CASSPAVGRLSTDTQYF
J: TRBJ2-7; D: .; size: .; V: TRBV18; DNA: TGTGCCAGCTCACCGGACGGCTCCTACGAGCAGTACTTC; CDR3: CASSPDGSYEQYF
J: TRBJ2-1; D: .; size: .; V: TRBV5-1; DNA: TGCGCCAGCAGCTTGGCCCTCGCAGGGTCCTTGGGCAATGAGCAGTTCTTC; CDR3: CASSLALAGSLGNEQFF
J: TRBJ1-5; D: .; size: .; V: TRBV5-8; DNA: TGTGCCAGCAGCCCGTTAGGTGGGTGGAATCAGCCCCAGCATTTT; CDR3: CASSPLGGWNQPQHF
J: TRBJ2-3; D: .; size: .; V: TRBV18; DNA: TGTGCCAGCTCACCCTGGGATACGCAGTATTTT; CDR3: CASSPWDTQYF
J: TRBJ1-2; D: .; size: .; V: TRBV7-5; DNA: TGTGCCAGAAGCCTGGGACGGCCGCCCTATGGCTACACCTTC; CDR3: CARSLGRPPYGYTF
J: TRBJ2-4; D: TRBD1; size: .; V: TRBV5-4; DNA: TGTGCCAGCAGCGCCCCGGGACAGGGGGCGTACATTCAGTACTTC; CDR3: CASSAPGQGAYIQYF
J: TRBJ2-4; D: .; size: .; V: TRBV19; DNA: TGTGCCAGTAGTAGTGTACGGCAGGGAGTGCCCAAAAACATTCAGTACTTC; CDR3: CASSSVRQGVPKNIQYF
J: TRBJ2-1; D: .; size: .; V: TRBV18; DNA: TGTGCCAGCTCACCAGCCTCAAATGAGCAGTTCTTC; CDR3: CASSPASNEQFF
J: TRBJ2-1; D: TRBD2; size: .; V: TRBV6-5; DNA: TGTGCCAGCAGTTTGTTGGGGACTAGCGGACACAATGAGCAGTTCTTC; CDR3: CASSLLGTSGHNEQFF
J: TRBJ2-1; D: .; size: .; V: TRBV7-6; DNA: TGTGCCAGCAGCCTCGGGACGGCGAGCTCCTACAATGAGCAGTTCTTC; CDR3: CASSLGTASSYNEQFF
J: TRBJ1-4; D: .; size: .; V: TRBV23-1; DNA: TGCGCCAGCAGTCAGGACAAGAAAAGCGGAGGGAATGAAAAACTGTTTTTT; CDR3: CASSQDKKSGGNEKLFF